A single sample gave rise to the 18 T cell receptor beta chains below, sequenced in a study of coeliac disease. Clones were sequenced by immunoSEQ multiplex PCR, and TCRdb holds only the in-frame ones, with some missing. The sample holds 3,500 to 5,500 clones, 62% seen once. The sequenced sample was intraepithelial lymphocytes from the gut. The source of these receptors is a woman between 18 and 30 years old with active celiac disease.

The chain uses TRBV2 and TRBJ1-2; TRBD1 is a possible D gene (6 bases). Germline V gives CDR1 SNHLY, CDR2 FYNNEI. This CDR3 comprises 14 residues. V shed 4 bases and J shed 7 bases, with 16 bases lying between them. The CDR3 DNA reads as TGTGCCAGCAGTGTGGGGGCCGAACAGGCTGGCTACACCTTC. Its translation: CASSVGAEQAGYTF.

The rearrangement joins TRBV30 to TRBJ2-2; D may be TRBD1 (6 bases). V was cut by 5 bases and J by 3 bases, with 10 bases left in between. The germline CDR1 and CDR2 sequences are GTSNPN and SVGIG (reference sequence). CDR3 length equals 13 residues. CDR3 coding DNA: TGTGCCTGGGACAGGCAGGACACCGGGGAGCTGTTTTTT. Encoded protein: CAWDRQDTGELFF.

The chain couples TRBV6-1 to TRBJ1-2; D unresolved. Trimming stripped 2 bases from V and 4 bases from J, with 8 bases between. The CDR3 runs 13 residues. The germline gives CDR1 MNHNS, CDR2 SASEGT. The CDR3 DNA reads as TGTGCCAGCAGTGAACACCGGGGCTATGGCTACACCTTC. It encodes CASSEHRGYGYTF.

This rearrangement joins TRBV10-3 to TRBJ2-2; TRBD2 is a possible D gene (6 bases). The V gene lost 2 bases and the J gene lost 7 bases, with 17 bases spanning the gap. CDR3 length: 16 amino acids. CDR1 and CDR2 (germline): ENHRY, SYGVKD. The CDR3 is CAISERGRGIGGELFF. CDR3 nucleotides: TGTGCCATCAGTGAGAGAGGGCGGGGTATCGGCGGGGAGCTGTTTTTT.

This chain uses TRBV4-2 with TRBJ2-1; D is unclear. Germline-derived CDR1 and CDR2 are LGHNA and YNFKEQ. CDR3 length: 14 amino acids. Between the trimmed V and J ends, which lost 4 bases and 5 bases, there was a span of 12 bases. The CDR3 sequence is CASSPGATNNEQFF. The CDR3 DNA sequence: TGTGCCAGCAGCCCCGGAGCTACCAACAATGAGCAGTTCTTC.

The CDR3 DNA is TGTGCCAGTAGTATCGGTCCCGAGCGGTACGAGCAGTACTTC. It yields the protein CASSIGPERYEQYF. The chain recombines TRBV19 with TRBJ2-7; D perhaps matches TRBD2 (5 bases). The CDR3 extends over 14 amino acids. The V gene's germline CDR1 is LNHDA and CDR2 SQIVND (reference sequence). Trimming left V 3 bases short and J 4 bases short, with 13 bases between.

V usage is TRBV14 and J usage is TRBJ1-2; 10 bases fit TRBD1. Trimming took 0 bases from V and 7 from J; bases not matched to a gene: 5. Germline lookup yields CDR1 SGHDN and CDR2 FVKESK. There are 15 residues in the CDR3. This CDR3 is CASSQEFRDRGGYTF. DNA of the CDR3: TGTGCCAGCAGCCAAGAATTCCGGGACAGGGGTGGCTACACCTTC.

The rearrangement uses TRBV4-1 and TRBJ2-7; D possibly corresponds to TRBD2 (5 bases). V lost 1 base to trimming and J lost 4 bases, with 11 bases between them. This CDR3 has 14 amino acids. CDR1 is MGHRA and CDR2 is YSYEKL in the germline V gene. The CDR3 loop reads CASSQGRGGYEQYF. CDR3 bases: TGCGCCAGCAGCCAAGGACGGGGTGGGTACGAGCAGTACTTC.

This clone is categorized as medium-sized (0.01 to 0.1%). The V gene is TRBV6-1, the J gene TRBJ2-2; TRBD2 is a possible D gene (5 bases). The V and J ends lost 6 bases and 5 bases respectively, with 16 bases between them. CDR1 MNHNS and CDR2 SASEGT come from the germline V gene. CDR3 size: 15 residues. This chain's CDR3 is CASSSPRAATGELFF. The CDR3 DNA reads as TGTGCCAGCAGCTCCCCGAGGGCGGCGACCGGGGAGCTGTTTTTT.

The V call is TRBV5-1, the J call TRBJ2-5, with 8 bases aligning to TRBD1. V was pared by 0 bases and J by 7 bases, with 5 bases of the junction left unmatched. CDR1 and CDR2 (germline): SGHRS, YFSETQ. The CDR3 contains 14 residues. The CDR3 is CASSLDEGTGTQYF. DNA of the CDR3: TGCGCCAGCAGCTTGGATGAGGGGACAGGGACCCAGTACTTC.

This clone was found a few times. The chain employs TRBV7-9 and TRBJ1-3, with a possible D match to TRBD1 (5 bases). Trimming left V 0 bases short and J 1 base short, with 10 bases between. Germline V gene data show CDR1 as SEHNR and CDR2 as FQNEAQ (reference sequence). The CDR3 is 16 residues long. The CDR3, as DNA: TGTGCCAGCAGCTTAGCGCGGGGCAGATCTGGAAACACCATATATTTT. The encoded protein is CASSLARGRSGNTIYF. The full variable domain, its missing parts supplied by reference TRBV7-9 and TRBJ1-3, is DTGVSQNPRHKITKRGQNVTFRCDPISEHNRLYWYRQTLGQGPEFLTYFQNEAQLEKSRLLSDRFSAERPKGSFSTLEIQRTEQGDSAMYLCASSLARGRSGNTIYFGEGSWLTVV.

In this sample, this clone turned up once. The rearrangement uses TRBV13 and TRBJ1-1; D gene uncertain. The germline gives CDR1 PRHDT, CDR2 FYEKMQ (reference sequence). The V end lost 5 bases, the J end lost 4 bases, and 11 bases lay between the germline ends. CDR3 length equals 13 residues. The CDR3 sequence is CASSAPSGTEAFF. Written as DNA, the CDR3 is TGTGCCAGCAGCGCTCCCTCGGGCACTGAAGCTTTCTTT.

CDR3 in amino acids: CASSKRVQKASGANVLTF. The CDR3 bases are TGTGCCAGCAGCAAACGGGTACAGAAAGCCTCTGGGGCCAACGTCTTGACTTTC. This chain joins TRBV21-1 and TRBJ2-6; TRBD1, the table's D call, lacks a check against the DNA. TRBV21-1 is a documented pseudogene. The CDR3 is made up of 18 amino acids.

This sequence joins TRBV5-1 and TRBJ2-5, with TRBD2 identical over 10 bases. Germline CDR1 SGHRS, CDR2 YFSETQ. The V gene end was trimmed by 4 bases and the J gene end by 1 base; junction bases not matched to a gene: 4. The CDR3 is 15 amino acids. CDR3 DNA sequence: TGCGCCAGCAGCCCGACTAGCGGGCCCCAAGAGACCCAGTACTTC. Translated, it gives CASSPTSGPQETQYF.

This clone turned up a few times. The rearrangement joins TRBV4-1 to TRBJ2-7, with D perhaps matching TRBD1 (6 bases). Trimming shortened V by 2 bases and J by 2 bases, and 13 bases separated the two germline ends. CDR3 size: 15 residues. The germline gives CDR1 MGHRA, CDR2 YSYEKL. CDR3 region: CASSQRSHRAYEQYF. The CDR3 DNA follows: TGCGCCAGCAGCCAACGTAGTCACAGGGCCTACGAGCAGTACTTC.

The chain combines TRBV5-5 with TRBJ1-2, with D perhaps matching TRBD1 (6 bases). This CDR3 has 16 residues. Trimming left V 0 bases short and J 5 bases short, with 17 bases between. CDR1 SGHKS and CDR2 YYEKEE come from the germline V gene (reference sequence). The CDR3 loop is CASSLGSRGLSYGYTF. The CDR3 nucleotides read TGTGCCAGCAGCTTGGGTTCCAGGGGATTGTCGTATGGCTACACCTTC.

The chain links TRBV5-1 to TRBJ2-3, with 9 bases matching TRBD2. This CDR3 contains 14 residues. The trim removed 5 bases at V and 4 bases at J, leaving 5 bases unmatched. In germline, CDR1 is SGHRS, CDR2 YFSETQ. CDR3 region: CASRGGGAPDTQYF. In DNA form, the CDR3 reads TGCGCCAGCAGGGGCGGGGGGGCGCCAGATACGCAGTATTTT.

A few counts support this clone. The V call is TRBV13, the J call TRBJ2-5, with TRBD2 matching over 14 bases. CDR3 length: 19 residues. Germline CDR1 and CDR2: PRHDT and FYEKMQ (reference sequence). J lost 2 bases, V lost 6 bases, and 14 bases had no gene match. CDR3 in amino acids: CASRARFGLAGGSQETQYF. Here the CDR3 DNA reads TGTGCCAGCAGGGCCCGATTCGGACTAGCGGGGGGTAGTCAAGAGACCCAGTACTTC.